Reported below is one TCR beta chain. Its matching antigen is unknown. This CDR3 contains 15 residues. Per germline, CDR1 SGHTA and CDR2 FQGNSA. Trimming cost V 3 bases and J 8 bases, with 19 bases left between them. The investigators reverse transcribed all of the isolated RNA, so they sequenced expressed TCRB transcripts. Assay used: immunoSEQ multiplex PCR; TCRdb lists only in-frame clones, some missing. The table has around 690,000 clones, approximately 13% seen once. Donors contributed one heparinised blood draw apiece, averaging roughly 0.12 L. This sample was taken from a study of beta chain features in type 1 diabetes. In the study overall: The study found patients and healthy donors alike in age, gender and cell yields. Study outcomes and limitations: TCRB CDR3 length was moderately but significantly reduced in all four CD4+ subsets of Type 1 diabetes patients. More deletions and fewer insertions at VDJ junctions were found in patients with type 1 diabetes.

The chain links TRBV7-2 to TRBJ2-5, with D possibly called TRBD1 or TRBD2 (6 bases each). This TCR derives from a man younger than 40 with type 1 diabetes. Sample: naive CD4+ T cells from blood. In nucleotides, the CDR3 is TGTGCCAGCAGCTTGACAGGAGGAGGGCTACCCACCCAGTACTTC. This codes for CASSLTGGGLPTQYF.